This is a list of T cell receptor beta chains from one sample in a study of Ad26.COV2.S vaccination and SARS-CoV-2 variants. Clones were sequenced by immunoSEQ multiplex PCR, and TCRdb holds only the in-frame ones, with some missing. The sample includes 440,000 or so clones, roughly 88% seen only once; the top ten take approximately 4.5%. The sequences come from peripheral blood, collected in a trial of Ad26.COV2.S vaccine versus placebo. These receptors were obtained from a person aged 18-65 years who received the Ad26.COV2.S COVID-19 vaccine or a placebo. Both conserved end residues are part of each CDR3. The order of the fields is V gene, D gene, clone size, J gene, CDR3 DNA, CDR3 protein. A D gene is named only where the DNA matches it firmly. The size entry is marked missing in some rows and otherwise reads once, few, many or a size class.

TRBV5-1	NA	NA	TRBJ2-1	TGCGCCAGCAGCTTTGCCAGCAATGAGCAGTTCTTC	CASSFASNEQFF
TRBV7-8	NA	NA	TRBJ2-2	TGTGCCAGCAGCTCGACCAGGACAGGGGAGCTGTTTTTT	CASSSTRTGELFF
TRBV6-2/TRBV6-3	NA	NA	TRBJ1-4	TGTGCCAGCAGCGCTCCGGGACATGTGGAAAAACTGTTTTTT	CASSAPGHVEKLFF
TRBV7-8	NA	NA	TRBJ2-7	TGTGCCAGCAGCTTCACCGGGACTGGGTCCTACGAGCAGTACTTC	CASSFTGTGSYEQYF
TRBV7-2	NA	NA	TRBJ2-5	TGTGCCAGCAGCTTTAGACAGGCCAGAGAGACCCAGTACTTC	CASSFRQARETQYF
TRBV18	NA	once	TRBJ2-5	TGTGCCAGCTCACCACCGAAGTCGAGAGGGAGGCAAGAGACCCAGTACTTC	CASSPPKSRGRQETQYF
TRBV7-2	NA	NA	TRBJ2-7	TGTGCCAGCAGCAGCGGACTTACGACCGGCGAGCAGTACTTC	CASSSGLTTGEQYF
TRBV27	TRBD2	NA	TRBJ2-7	TGTGCCAGCAGTTTTCTGGGACTAGCGGGTTCTGAGATCTACGAGCAGTACTTC	CASSFLGLAGSEIYEQYF
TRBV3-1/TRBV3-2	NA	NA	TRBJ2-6	TGTGCCAGCAGCCCGGGGTTGAAAGCCAACGTCCTGACTTTC	CASSPGLKANVLTF
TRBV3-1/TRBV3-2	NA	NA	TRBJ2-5	TGTGCCAGCAGCCGCGGGACCTCAGGGGCAGAGACCCAGTACTTC	CASSRGTSGAETQYF
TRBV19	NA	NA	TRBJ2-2	TGTGCCAGTACCAGCGTCGGGGAGCTGTTTTTT	CASTSVGELFF
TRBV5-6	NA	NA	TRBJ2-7	TGTGCCAGCAGCTTGGTGCAGCCAACCTACGAGCAGTACTTC	CASSLVQPTYEQYF
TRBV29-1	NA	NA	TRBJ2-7	TGCAGCGTTGAATCGGACGGAAGCTACGAGCAGTACTTC	CSVESDGSYEQYF
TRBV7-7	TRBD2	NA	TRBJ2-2	TGTGCTAGCAGTCGGACTAGCGGGACGAACACCGGGGAGCTGTTTTTT	CASSRTSGTNTGELFF
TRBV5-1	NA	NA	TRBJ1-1	TGCGCCAGCAGCTTGCGAGGAGGGGGAGTGTCTAGGTCTATGAACACTGAAGCTTTCTTT	CASSLRGGGVSRSMNTEAFF
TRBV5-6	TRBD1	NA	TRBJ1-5	TGTGCCAGCAGCCTGGGACAGGGGTTCGGTCAGCCCCAGCATTTT	CASSLGQGFGQPQHF
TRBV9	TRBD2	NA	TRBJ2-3	TGTGCCAGCAGCGAAGGACTAGCGTCAGCAGATACGCAGTATTTT	CASSEGLASADTQYF
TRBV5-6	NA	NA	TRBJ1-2	TGTGCCAGCAGCTTGGAGGGTCGGACCTATGGCTACACCTTC	CASSLEGRTYGYTF
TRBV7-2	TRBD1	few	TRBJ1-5	TGTGCCAGCAGCTTGACAGGGGCCGTATATAGCAATCAGCCCCAGCATTTT	CASSLTGAVYSNQPQHF
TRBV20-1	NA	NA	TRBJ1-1	TGCAGTGCTAGTAGACTGGGCAGCTCTTTTACTATGAACACTGAAGCTTTCTTT	CSASRLGSSFTMNTEAFF
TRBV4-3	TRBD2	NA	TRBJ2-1	TGCGCCAGCAGCCAAGATTTCGAACTAGCGGGAGACCCAAAGGGGTACAATGAGCAGTTCTTC	CASSQDFELAGDPKGYNEQFF
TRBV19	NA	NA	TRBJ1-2	TGTGCCAGTAGTTCCCAGAAGCGGGGCTACACCTTC	CASSSQKRGYTF
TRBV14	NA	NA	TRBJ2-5	TGTGCCAGCAGCCCTCGGGTCCAAGGGACCCAGTACTTC	CASSPRVQGTQYF
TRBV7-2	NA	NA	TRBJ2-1	TGTGCCAGCAACCGGGACTCAGCCTACAATGAGCAGTTCTTC	CASNRDSAYNEQFF
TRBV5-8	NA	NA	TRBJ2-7	TGTGCCAGCAGCTTGGCTATCTACGAGCAGTACTTC	CASSLAIYEQYF
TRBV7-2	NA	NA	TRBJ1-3	TGTGCCAGCAGCTTGGTCCCGCCAGGTGACACCATATATTTT	CASSLVPPGDTIYF
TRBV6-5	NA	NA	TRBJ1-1	TGTGCCAGCAGCAAAGTCAGGAGCACTGAAGCTTTCTTT	CASSKVRSTEAFF
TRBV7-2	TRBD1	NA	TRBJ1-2	TGTGCCAGCAGCTTAGATTCAGGGACAGGAATCTATGGCTACACCTTC	CASSLDSGTGIYGYTF
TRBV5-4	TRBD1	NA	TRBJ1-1	TGTGCCAGCAGCACAAAGACAGGGGGCGAGACTGAAGCTTTCTTT	CASSTKTGGETEAFF
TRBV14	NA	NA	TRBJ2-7	TGTGCCAGCAGCCAAGGCCCACGGAGCTCCTACGAGCAGTACTTC	CASSQGPRSSYEQYF
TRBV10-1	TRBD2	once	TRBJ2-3	TGCGCCAGTTCCGGGAGGATGAAACACACAGATACGCAGTATTTT	CASSGRMKHTDTQYF
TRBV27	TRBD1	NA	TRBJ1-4	TGTGCCAGCAGTAAAACCGGGACAGGGTCGGGAAAACTGTTTTTT	CASSKTGTGSGKLFF
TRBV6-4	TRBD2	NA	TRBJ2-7	TGTGCCAGCAGTGACTCGATACCGCCTAGCGGGACCTACGAGCAGTACTTC	CASSDSIPPSGTYEQYF
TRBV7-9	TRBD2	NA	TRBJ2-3	TGTGCCAGCAGCTTACGAGCGGGAGTGACAGCAGATACGCAGTATTTT	CASSLRAGVTADTQYF
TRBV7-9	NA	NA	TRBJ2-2	TGTGCCAGCAGCTCCGTTAAAGGGACCGGGGAGCTGTTTTTT	CASSSVKGTGELFF
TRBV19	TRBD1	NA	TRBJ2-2	TGTGCCAGTAGTATAGGTCAGGGGGCGACCGGGGAGCTGTTTTTT	CASSIGQGATGELFF
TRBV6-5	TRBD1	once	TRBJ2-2	TGTGCCAGCAGCCGACAGGGGGTCGCCGGGGAGCTGTTTTTT	CASSRQGVAGELFF
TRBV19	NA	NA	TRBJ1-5	TGTGCCAGTATCGGGAAGGGAGGGCCGTATAGCAATCAGCCCCAGCATTTT	CASIGKGGPYSNQPQHF
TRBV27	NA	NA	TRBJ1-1	TGTGCCAGCAGCTACTCGGTGAGAACTGAAGCTTTCTTT	CASSYSVRTEAFF
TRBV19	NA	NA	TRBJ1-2	TGTGCCAGTAGGGGGGACGGTAACTATGGCTACACCTTC	CASRGDGNYGYTF
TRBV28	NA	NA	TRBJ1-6	TGTGCCAGCAGTTTAGGAGCAGGGGCAGGTTCACCCCTCCACTTT	CASSLGAGAGSPLHF
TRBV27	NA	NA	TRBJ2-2	TGTGCCAGCAGTTTGCGGGGTACCGGGGAGCTGTTTTTT	CASSLRGTGELFF
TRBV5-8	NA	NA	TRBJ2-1	TGTGCCAGCAGCTGGGGGGGCGGGAGAGGTATCCACAATGAGCAGTTCTTC	CASSWGGGRGIHNEQFF
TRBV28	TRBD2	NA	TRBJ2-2	TGTGCCAGCAGTTCATCTAGCGGGAGCGATAATTTGGGGGAGCTGTTTTTT	CASSSSSGSDNLGELFF
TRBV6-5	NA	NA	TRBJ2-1	TGTGCCAGCACTGCTTTGGATGAGCAGTTCTTC	CASTALDEQFF
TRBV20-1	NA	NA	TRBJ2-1	TGCAGTGCTAGTCGATCGAACAGTGAGCAGTTCTTC	CSASRSNSEQFF
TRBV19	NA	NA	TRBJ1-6	TGTGCCAGTAGTCTGGCTCGAAATTCACCCCTCCACTTT	CASSLARNSPLHF
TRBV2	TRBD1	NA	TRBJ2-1	TGTGCCAGCTCGGGACAGGGTGATGAGCAGTTCTTC	CASSGQGDEQFF
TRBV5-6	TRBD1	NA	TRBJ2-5	TGTGCCAGCAGCCTGGACAGGCGACAAGAGACCCAGTACTTC	CASSLDRRQETQYF
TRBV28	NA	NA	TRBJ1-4	TGTGCCAGCAGTTTGGTGACGGTGGGGGAAAAACTGTTTTTT	CASSLVTVGEKLFF
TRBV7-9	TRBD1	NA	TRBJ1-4	TGTGCCAGCAGCTCTCCCCGAGGGACAGGGGGTGAAAAACTGTTTTTT	CASSSPRGTGGEKLFF
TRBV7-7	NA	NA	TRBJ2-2	TGTGCCAGCAGCATGAAGGGCTCCGGGGAGCTGTTTTTT	CASSMKGSGELFF
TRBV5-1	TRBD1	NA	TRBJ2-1	TGCGCCAGCAGCTTAGGACAGGGTAGAGAGAATGAGCAGTTCTTC	CASSLGQGRENEQFF
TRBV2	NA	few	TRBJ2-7	TGTGCCAGCAGTGAAGCGCTTCCGGATAGCTCCTACGAGCAGTACTTC	CASSEALPDSSYEQYF